This TCR beta chain emerged from a study of shared clonotypes between healthy human individuals. Study-level background: The study drew on two women and three men aged 18 to 49 as donors. For every donor, three CD4 naive, three CD4 memory, two CD8 naive and one CD8 memory plates were used. Notes on the study in general: Generally, estimated richness proved larger in naive subsets than it did in memory subsets. Relative to clonotypes present in all four donors, those not shared had lower generation probabilities.

Comments on this clone: Its matching antigen is unknown.

Sequencing was performed with immunoSEQ multiplex PCR; in TCRdb, only in-frame clones are kept and a portion is missing. Of some 1,900,000 clones in the sample, approximately 94% were seen once. Trimming took 2 bases from V and 4 from J; bases not matched to a gene: 6. The CDR3 contains 16 residues. Germline V gives CDR1 MGHRA, CDR2 YSYEKL. CD45RO-negative CD8 cells positively selected for CCR7 made up the naive population, which excluded terminally differentiated effector memory CD45RA+ cells. V is TRBV4-1 and J is TRBJ2-2; TRBD1 matches at 8 bases. The sample taken for sequencing was naive CD8+ T cells sorted from blood. The receptor was isolated from a man aged 18 to 35 in good health. Here the CDR3 reads CASSQFGQGGTGELFF. CDR3 DNA sequence: TGCGCCAGCAGCCAATTCGGACAGGGTGGCACCGGGGAGCTGTTTTTT.